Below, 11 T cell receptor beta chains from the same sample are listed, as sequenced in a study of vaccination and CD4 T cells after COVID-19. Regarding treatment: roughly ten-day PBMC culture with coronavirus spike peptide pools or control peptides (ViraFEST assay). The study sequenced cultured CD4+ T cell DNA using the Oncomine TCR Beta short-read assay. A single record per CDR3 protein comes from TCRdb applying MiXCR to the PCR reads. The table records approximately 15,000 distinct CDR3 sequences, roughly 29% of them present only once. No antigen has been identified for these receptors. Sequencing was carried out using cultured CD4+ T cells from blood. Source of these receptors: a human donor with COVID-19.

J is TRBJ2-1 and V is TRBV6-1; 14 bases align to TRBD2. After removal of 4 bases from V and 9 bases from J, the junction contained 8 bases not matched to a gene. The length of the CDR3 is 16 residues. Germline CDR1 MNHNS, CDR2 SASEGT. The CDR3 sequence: CASSAGTSGGRGEQFF. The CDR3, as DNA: TGTGCCAGCAGTGCGGGGACTAGCGGGGGCCGGGGTGAGCAGTTCTTC.

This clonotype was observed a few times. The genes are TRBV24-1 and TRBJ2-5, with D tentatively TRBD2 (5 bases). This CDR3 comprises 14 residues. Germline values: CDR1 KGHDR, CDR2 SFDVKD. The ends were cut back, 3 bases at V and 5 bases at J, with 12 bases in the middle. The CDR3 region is CATSDLGVGETQYF. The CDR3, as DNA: TGTGCCACCAGTGATCTCGGGGTGGGCGAGACCCAGTACTTC.

The DNA for the CDR3 is TGCGCCAGCAGCCGAGACAGGGGGGAATCTGAAGCTTTCTTT. Its protein product is CASSRDRGESEAFF. The chain recombines TRBV5-1 with TRBJ1-1; 9 nucleotides align to TRBD1. Germline CDR1 and CDR2: SGHRS and YFSETQ. The CDR3 length is 14 residues. V shed 4 bases, J shed 6 bases, and the junction held 7 bases outside the gene matches.

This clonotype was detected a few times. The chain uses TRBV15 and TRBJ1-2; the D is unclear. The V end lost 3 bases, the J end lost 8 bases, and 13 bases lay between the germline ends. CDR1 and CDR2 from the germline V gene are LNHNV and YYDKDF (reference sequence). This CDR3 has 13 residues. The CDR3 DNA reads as TGTGCCACCAGCAGTGATGAGCGGTGGGGCTACACCTTC. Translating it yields CATSSDERWGYTF.

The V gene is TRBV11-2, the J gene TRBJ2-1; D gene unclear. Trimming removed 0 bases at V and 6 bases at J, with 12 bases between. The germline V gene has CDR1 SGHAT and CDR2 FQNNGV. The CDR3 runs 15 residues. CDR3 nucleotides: TGTGCCAGCAGCTTAGAGTCAGGTCCCCCCAATGAGCAGTTCTTC. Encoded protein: CASSLESGPPNEQFF.

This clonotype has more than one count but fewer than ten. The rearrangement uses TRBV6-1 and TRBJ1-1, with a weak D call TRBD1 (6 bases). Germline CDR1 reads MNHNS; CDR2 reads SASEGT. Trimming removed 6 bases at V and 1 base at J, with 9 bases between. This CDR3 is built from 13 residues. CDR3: CASRPGQNTEAFF. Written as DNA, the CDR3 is TGTGCCAGCAGGCCGGGACAGAACACTGAAGCTTTCTTT.

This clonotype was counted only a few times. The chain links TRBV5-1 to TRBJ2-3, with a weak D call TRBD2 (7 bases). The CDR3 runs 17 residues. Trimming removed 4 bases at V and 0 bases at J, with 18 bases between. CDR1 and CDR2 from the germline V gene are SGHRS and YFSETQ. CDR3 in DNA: TGCGCCAGCAGCCGGGGAGGGGGGGGCCTTAGCACAGATACGCAGTATTTT. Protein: CASSRGGGGLSTDTQYF.

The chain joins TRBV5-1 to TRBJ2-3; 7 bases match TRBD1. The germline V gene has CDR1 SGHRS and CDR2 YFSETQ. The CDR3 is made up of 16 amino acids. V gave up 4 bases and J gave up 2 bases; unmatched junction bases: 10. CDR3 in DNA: TGCGCCAGCAGCCCAGCCCCCGGGACAGACACAGATACGCAGTATTTT. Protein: CASSPAPGTDTDTQYF.

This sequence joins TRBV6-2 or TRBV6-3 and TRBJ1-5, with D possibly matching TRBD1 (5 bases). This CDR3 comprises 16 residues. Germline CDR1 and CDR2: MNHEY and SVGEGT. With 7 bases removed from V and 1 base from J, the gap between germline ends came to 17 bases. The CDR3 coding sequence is TGTGCCAGCACCGATACGGGGACTAGGAGCAATCAGCCCCAGCATTTT. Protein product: CASTDTGTRSNQPQHF.

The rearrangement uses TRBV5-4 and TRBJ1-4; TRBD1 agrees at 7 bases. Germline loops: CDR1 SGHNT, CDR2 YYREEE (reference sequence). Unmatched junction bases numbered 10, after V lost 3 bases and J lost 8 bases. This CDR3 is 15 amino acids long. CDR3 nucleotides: TGTGCCAGCAGCTCAACAGGGGTAGGAAGAGAAAAACTGTTTTTT. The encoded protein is CASSSTGVGREKLFF.

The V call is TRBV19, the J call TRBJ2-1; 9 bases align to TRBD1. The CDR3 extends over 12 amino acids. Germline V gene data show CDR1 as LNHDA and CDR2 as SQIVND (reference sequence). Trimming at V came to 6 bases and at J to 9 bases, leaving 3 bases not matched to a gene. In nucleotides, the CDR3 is TGTGCCAGTAGCCCGGACAGGGGTGAGCAGTTCTTC. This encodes CASSPDRGEQFF. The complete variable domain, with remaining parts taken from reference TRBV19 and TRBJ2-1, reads DGGITQSPKYLFRKEGQNVTLSCEQNLNHDAMYWYRQDPGQGLRLIYYSQIVNDFQKGDIAEGYSVSREKKESFPLTVTSAQKNPTAFYLCASSPDRGEQFFGPGTRLTVL.